Listed below are T cell receptor beta chains from one sample, sequenced in a study of T cell responses to AZD1222 COVID-19 vaccine. Measured with immunoSEQ multiplex PCR; TCRdb has only the in-frame clones, and not every one. The profile shows 120,000 or so clones, 90% of them singletons. Source: peripheral blood, taken on day 0 of AZD1222 vaccination. These receptors originate from an adult in good health. Each CDR3 is given with its conserved first and last residue. The D gene is left open where the match is weak. Clone size is shown for a subset of rows, as once, few, many or a class of expanded clone.

J gene | clone size | D gene | V gene | CDR3 DNA | CDR3 protein
TRBJ2-1 | NA | TRBD2 | TRBV3-1/TRBV3-2 | TGTGCCAGCAGCCAAGTTCTAGCGGGAGACAATGAGCAGTTCTTC | CASSQVLAGDNEQFF
TRBJ2-3 | NA | NA | TRBV7-2 | TGTGCCAGCAGCCAGGGGGGGGCGCGCACAGATACGCAGTATTTT | CASSQGGARTDTQYF
TRBJ1-6 | NA | NA | TRBV27 | TGTGCCAGCAGCCCCCGGGGCGAGTTGAGTTCACCCCTCCACTTT | CASSPRGELSSPLHF
TRBJ2-1 | once | TRBD2 | TRBV7-2 | TGTGCCAGCAGCCAAAGAACTCCTAGCGGAAGTTACAATGAGCAGTTCTTC | CASSQRTPSGSYNEQFF
TRBJ2-3 | NA | TRBD1 | TRBV9 | TGTGCCAGCAGCGCCATCGGACAGGGCCTTACAGATACGCAGTATTTT | CASSAIGQGLTDTQYF
TRBJ2-2 | NA | TRBD1 | TRBV7-3 | TGTGCCAGCAGACAGGGGCGGAACACCGGGGAGCTGTTTTTT | CASRQGRNTGELFF
TRBJ2-1 | once | TRBD1 | TRBV6-5 | TGTGCCAGCAGACCGGGACAGGCTAACAATGAGCAGTTCTTC | CASRPGQANNEQFF
TRBJ2-3 | NA | TRBD2 | TRBV4-1 | TGCGCCAGCAGCCATAGCGGGAGGGAAACAGATACGCAGTATTTT | CASSHSGRETDTQYF
TRBJ2-7 | NA | NA | TRBV12-3/TRBV12-4 | TGTGCCAGCAGCATCCGATCCTACGAGCAGTACTTC | CASSIRSYEQYF
TRBJ2-3 | NA | NA | TRBV10-3 | TGTGCCAGCCTCCGGGACACCGTCACAGATACGCAGTATTTT | CASLRDTVTDTQYF
TRBJ2-3 | NA | NA | TRBV5-1 | TGCGCCAGCAGCTCCGGGAGTGGAAACACAGATACGCAGTATTTT | CASSSGSGNTDTQYF
TRBJ1-6 | NA | NA | TRBV10-3 | TGTGCCATCAGGCAAGGGACGGGGGGACCCCTCCACTTT | CAIRQGTGGPLHF
TRBJ2-2 | NA | NA | TRBV7-9 | TGTGCCAGCGGCGGGACCGAGAACACCGGGGAGCTGTTTTTT | CASGGTENTGELFF
TRBJ2-2 | NA | NA | TRBV7-9 | TGTGCCAGCAGCTTAGGGGCCTCAGGATGGCACGGGGAGCTGTTTTTT | CASSLGASGWHGELFF
TRBJ2-7 | NA | TRBD2 | TRBV28 | TGTGCCGAAAGTCGTGGTACTAGCGGGAGTTACGAGCAGTACTTC | CAESRGTSGSYEQYF
TRBJ1-1 | NA | NA | TRBV28 | TGTGCCAGCAGCCTAGGGGGTTCCCGTATCACTGAAGCTTTCTTT | CASSLGGSRITEAFF
TRBJ1-1 | NA | NA | TRBV7-3 | TGTGCCAGCAGCTTAAGGGGGCAGAACACTGAAGCTTTCTTT | CASSLRGQNTEAFF
TRBJ2-7 | NA | NA | TRBV5-4 | TGTGCCAGCAGCTTCGCCGGGGCCCCCTACGAGCAGTACTTC | CASSFAGAPYEQYF
TRBJ2-3 | NA | TRBD2 | TRBV24-1 | TGTGCCACCAGTGATTCCTCTAGCGGGAGGGTAGATACGCAGTATTTT | CATSDSSSGRVDTQYF
TRBJ2-1 | NA | TRBD2 | TRBV9 | TGTGCCAGCAGCCCCCGCCGGGGGGTTTCCTACAATGAGCAGTTCTTC | CASSPRRGVSYNEQFF
TRBJ2-3 | NA | NA | TRBV5-1 | TGCGCCAGCAGCTTGGGGACAGGCACAGATACGCAGTATTTT | CASSLGTGTDTQYF